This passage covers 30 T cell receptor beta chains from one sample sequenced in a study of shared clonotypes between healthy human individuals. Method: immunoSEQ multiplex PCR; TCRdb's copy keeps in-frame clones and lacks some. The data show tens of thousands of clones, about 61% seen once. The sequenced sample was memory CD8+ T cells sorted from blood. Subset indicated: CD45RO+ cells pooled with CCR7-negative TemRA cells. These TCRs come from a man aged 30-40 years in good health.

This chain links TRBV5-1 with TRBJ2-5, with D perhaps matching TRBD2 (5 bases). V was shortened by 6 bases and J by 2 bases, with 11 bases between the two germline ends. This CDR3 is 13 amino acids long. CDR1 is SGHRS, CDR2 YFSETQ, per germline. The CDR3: CASKAGEQETQYF. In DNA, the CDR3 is TGCGCCAGCAAGGCCGGGGAGCAAGAGACCCAGTACTTC.

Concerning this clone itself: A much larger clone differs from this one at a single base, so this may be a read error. CDR3 nucleotide sequence: TGTGCCAGCAGCTACGGGACAGGGGTCTACGAGCAGTACTTC. Encoded protein: CASSYGTGVYEQYF. The chain links TRBV7-2 to TRBJ2-7; 10 bases are a match to TRBD1. With V trimmed by 4 bases and J by 3 bases, 3 bases remained unmatched. Germline V gives CDR1 SGHTA, CDR2 FQGNSA. CDR3 size: 14 residues.

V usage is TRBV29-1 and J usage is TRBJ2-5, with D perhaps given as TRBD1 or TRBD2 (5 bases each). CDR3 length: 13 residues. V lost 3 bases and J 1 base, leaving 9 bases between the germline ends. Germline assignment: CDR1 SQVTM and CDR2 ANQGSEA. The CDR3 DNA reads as TGCAGCGTTGACGGGGCTAGCCAAGAGACCCAGTACTTC. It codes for CSVDGASQETQYF.

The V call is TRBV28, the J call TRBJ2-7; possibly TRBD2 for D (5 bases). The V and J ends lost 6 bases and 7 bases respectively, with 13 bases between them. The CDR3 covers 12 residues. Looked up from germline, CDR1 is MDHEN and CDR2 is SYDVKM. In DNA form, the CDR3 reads TGTGCCAGCAGCTTCGGGGTTGTGGAGCAGTACTTC. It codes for CASSFGVVEQYF.

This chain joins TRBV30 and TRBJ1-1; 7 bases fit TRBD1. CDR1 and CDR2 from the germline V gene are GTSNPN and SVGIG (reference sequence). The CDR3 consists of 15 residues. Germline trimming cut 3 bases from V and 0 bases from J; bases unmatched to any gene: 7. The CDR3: CAWSLRGGMNTEAFF. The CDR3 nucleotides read TGTGCCTGGAGCCTCAGGGGGGGAATGAACACTGAAGCTTTCTTT.

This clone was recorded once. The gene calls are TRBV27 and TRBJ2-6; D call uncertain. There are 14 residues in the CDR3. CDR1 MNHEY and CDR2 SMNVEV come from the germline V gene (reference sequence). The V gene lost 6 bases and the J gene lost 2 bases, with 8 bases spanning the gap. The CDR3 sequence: CASSGSTGANVLTF. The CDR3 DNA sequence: TGTGCCAGCAGCGGTTCAACTGGGGCCAACGTCCTGACTTTC.

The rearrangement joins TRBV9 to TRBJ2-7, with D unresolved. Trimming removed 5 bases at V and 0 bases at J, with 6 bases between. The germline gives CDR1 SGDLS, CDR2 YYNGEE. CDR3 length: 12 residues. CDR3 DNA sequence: TGTGCCAGCAGTTTCGTCTCCTACGAGCAGTACTTC. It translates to CASSFVSYEQYF.

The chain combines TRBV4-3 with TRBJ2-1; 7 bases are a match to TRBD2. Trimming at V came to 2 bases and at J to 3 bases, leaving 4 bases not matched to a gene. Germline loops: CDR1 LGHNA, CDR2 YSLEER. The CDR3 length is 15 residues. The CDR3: CASSQYASGYNEQFF. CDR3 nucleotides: TGCGCCAGCAGCCAATATGCTAGCGGCTACAATGAGCAGTTCTTC.

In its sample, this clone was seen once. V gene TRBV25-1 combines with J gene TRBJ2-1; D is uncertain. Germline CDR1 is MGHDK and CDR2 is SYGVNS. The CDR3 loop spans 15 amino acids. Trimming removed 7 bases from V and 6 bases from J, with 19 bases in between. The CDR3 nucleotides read TGTGCCAGCACCCCCCAAGCACATGGGCGCAATGAGCAGTTCTTC. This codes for CASTPQAHGRNEQFF.

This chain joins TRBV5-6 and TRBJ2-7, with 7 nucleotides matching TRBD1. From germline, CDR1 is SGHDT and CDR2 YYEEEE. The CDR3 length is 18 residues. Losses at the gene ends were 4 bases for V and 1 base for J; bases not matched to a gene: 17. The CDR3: CASSITWAGTATSYEQYF. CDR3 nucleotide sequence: TGTGCCAGCAGCATAACATGGGCCGGGACAGCGACTTCCTACGAGCAGTACTTC.

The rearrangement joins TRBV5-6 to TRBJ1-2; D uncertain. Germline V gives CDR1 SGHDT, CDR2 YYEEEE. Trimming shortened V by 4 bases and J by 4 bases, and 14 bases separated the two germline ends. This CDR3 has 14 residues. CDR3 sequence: CASSPPTETYGYTF. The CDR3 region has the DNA TGTGCCAGCAGCCCCCCCACGGAAACCTATGGCTACACCTTC. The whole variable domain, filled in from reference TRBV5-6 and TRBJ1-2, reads DAGVTQSPTHLIKTRGQQVTLRCSPKSGHDTVSWYQQALGQGPQFIFQYYEEEERQRGNFPDRFSGHQFPNYSSELNVNALLLGDSALYLCASSPPTETYGYTFGSGTRLTVV.

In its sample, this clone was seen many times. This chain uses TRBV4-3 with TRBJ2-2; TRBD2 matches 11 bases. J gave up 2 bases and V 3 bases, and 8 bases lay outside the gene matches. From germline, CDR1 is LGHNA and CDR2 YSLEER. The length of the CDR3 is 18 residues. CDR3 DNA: TGCGCCAGCAGCCACGGGACTAGCGGAGACCGAAACACCGGGGAGCTGTTTTTT. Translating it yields CASSHGTSGDRNTGELFF.

The CDR3 coding sequence is TGTGCCAGCAGCGCTACGGCGAGCTTAGAGACCCAGTACTTC. This sequence encodes CASSATASLETQYF. The V gene is TRBV7-6, the J gene TRBJ2-5; D is undetermined. The V end lost 5 bases, the J end lost 4 bases, and 14 bases lay between the germline ends. The CDR3 extends over 14 amino acids. The germline V gene has CDR1 SGHVS and CDR2 FNYEAQ.

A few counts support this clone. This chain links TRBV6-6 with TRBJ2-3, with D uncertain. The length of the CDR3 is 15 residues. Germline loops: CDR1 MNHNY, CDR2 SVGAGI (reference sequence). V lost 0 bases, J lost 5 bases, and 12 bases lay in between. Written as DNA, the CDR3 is TGTGCCAGCAGTTACTCGGTGCAGGTCGAAGATACGCAGTATTTT. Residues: CASSYSVQVEDTQYF.

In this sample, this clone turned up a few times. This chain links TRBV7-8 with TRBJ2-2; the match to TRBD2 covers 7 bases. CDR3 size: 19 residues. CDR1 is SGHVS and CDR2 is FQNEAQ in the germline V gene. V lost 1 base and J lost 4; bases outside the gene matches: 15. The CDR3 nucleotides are TGTGCCAGCAGCTTAGTTCTTGGGCGTGGGGACTACGTCACCGGGGAGCTGTTTTTT. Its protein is CASSLVLGRGDYVTGELFF.

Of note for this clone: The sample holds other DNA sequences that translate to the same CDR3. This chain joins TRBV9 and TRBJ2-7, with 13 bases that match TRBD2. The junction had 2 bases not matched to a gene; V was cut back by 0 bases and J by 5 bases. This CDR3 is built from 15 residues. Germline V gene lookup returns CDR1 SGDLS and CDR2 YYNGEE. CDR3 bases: TGTGCCAGCAGCGTAGGCGGACTAGCGGGAGACGAGCAGTACTTC. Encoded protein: CASSVGGLAGDEQYF.

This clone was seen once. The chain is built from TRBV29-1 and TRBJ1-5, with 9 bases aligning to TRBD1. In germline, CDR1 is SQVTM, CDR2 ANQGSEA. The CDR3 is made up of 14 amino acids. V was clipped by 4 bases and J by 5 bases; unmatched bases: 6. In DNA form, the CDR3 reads TGCAGCGTTGTAGAGGGGACAGGGCATCAGCCCCAGCATTTT. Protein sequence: CSVVEGTGHQPQHF.

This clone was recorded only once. The CDR3 DNA reads as TGCAGCGGGAAACAGGGGGCTCTTTCCTACAATGAGCAGTTCTTC. Translation: CSGKQGALSYNEQFF. This chain joins TRBV29-1 and TRBJ2-1; 9 positions agree with TRBD1. This CDR3 contains 15 residues. V trimming: 7 bases; J trimming: 1 base; junction bases outside the gene matches: 8. Germline V gene sequence: CDR1 SQVTM, CDR2 ANQGSEA.

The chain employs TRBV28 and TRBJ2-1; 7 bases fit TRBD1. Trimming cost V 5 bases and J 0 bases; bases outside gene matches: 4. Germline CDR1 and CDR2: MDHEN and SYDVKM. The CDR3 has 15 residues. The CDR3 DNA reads TGTGCCAGCAGTAGCAGGGGGTACTCCTACAATGAGCAGTTCTTC. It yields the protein CASSSRGYSYNEQFF.

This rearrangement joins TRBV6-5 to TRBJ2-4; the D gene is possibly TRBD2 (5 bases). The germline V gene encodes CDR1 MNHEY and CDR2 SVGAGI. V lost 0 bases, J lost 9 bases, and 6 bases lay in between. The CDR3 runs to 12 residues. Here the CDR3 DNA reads TGTGCCAGCAGTTACTCCGGGGTCATTCAGTACTTC. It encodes CASSYSGVIQYF.

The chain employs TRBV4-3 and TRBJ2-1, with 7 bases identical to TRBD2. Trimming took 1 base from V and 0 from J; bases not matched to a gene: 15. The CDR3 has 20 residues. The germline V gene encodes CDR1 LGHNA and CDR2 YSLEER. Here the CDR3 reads CASSQVRTGWGRASYNEQFF. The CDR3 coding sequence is TGCGCCAGCAGCCAAGTCCGTACCGGCTGGGGGAGGGCCTCCTACAATGAGCAGTTCTTC.

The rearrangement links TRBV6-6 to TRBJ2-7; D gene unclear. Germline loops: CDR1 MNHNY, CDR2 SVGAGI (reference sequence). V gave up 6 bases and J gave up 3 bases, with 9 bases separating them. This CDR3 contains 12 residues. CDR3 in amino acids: CASRTLGYEQYF. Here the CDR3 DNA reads TGTGCCAGCAGGACCTTGGGCTACGAGCAGTACTTC.

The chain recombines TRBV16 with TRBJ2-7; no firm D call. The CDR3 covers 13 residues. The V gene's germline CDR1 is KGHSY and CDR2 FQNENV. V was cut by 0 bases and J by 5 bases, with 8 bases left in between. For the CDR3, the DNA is TGTGCCAGCAGCCAATCCGGACCGCACGAGCAGTACTTC. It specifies CASSQSGPHEQYF.

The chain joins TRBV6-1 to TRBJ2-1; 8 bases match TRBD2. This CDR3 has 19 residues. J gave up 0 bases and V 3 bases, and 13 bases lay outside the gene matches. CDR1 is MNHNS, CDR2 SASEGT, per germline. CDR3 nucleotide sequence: TGTGCCAGCAGTGATAGAGCGGGAGCCCTAGAGGTCTCCTACAATGAGCAGTTCTTC. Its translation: CASSDRAGALEVSYNEQFF.

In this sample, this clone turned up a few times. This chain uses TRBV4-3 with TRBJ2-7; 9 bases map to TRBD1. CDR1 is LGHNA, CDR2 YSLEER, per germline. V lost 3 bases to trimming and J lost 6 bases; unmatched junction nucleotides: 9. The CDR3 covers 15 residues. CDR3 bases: TGCGCCAGCAGCCACGTCCGGGACAGGGCGTCCGAGCAGTACTTC. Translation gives CASSHVRDRASEQYF.

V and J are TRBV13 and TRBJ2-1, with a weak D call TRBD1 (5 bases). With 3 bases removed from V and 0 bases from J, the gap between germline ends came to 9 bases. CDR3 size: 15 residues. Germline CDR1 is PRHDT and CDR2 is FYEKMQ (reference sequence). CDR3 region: CASSLGLSSYNEQFF. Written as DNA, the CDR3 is TGTGCCAGCAGCTTGGGGCTAAGCTCCTACAATGAGCAGTTCTTC.

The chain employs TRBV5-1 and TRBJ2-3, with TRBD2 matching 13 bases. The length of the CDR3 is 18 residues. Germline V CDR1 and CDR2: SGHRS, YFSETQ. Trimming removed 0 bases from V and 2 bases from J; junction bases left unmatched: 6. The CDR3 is CASSLGRTSGRHTDTQYF. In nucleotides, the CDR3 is TGCGCCAGCAGCTTGGGCAGGACTAGCGGGAGACACACAGATACGCAGTATTTT.

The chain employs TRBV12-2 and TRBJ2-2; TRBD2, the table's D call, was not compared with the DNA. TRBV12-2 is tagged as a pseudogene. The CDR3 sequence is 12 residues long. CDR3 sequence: CASSPGTGELFF. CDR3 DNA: TGTGCCAGCAGCCCCGGGACCGGGGAGCTGTTTTTT.

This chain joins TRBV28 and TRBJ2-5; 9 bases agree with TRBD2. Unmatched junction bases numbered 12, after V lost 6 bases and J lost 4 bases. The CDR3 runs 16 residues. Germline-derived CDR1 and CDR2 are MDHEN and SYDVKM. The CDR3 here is CASSLQREASRETQYF. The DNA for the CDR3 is TGTGCCAGCAGCCTCCAGCGGGAGGCAAGCCGAGAGACCCAGTACTTC.

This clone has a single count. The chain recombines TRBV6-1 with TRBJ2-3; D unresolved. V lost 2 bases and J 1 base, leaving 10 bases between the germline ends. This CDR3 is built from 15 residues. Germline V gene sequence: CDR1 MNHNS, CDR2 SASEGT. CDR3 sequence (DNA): TGTGCCAGCAGTGAAAGTTTTGGAGGCACAGATACGCAGTATTTT. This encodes CASSESFGGTDTQYF.